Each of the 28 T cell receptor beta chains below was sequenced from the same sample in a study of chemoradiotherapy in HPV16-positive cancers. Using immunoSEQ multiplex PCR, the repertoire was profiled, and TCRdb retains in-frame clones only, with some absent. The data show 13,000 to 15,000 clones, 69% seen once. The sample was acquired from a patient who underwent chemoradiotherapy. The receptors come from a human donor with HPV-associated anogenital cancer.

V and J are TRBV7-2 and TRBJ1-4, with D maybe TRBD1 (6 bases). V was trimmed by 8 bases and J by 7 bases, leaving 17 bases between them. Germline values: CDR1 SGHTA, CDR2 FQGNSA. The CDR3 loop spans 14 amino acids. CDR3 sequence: CASGSQGWGEKLFF. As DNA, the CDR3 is TGTGCCAGCGGCTCACAGGGCTGGGGTGAAAAACTGTTTTTT.

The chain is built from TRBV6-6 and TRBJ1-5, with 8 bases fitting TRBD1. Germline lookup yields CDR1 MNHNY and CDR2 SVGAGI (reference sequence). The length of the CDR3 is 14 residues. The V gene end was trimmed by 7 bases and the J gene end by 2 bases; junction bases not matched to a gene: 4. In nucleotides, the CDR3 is TGTGCCAGCACCGGACAGGGTCGCAATCAGCCCCAGCATTTT. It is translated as CASTGQGRNQPQHF.

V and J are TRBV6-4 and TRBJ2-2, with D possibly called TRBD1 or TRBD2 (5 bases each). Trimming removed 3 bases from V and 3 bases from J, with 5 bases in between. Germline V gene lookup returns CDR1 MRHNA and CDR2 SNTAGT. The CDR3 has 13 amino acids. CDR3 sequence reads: CASSEGHTGELFF. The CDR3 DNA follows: TGTGCCAGCAGTGAGGGACACACCGGGGAGCTGTTTTTT.

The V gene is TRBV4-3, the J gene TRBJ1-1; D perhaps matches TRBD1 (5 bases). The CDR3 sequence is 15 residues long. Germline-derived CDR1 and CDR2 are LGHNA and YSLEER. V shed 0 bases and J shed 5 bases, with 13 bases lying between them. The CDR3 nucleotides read TGCGCCAGCAGCCAAGACGCCAGGGAGGGGACTGAAGCTTTCTTT. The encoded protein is CASSQDAREGTEAFF.

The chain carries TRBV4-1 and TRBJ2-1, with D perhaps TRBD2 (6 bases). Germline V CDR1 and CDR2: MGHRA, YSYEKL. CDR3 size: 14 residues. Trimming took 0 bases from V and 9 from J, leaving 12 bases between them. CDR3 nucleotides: TGCGCCAGCAGCCAAGATAGTGGCGGGGCTGAGCAGTTCTTC. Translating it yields CASSQDSGGAEQFF.

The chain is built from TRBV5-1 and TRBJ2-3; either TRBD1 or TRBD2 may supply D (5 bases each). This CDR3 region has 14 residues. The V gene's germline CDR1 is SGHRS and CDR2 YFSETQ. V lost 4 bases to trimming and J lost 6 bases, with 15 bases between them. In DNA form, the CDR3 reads TGCGCCAGCAGCGTCCGGGACCCGTTGGATACGCAGTATTTT. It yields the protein CASSVRDPLDTQYF.

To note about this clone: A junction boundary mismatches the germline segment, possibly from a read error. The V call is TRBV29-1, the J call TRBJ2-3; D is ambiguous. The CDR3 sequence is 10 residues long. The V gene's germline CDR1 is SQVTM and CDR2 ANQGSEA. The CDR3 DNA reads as TGCAGCGTTGTCCAAACCGTTTTCCATTTT. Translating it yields CSVVQTVFHF.

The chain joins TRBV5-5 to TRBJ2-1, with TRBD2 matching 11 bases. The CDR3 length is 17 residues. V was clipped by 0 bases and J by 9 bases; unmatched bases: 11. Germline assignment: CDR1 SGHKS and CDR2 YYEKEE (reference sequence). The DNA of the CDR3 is TGTGCCAGCAGCTTGGCCGGGGCTAGCGGGGGGTTTACTGAGCAGTTCTTC. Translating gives CASSLAGASGGFTEQFF.

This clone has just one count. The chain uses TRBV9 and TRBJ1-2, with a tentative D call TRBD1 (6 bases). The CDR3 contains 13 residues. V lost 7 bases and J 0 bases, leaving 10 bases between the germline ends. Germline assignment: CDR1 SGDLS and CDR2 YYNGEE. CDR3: CASHSGANYGYTF. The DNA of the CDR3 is TGTGCCAGCCATTCAGGGGCTAACTATGGCTACACCTTC. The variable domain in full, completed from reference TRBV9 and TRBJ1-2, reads DSGVTQTPKHLITATGQRVTLRCSPRSGDLSVYWYQQSLDQGLQFLIQYYNGEERAKGNILERFSAQQFPDLHSELNLSSLELGDSALYFCASHSGANYGYTFGSGTRLTVV.

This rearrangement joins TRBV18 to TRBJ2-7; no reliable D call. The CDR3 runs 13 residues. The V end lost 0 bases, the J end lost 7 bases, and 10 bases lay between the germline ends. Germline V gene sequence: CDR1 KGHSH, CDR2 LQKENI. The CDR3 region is CASSPPSSGEQYF. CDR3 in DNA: TGTGCCAGCTCACCACCGTCGAGTGGAGAGCAGTACTTC.

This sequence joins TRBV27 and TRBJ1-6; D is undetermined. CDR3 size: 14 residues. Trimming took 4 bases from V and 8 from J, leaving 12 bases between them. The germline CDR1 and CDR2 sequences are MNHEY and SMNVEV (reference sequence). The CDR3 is CASSSWTWYSPLHF. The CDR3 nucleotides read TGTGCCAGCAGTTCCTGGACTTGGTATTCACCCCTCCACTTT.

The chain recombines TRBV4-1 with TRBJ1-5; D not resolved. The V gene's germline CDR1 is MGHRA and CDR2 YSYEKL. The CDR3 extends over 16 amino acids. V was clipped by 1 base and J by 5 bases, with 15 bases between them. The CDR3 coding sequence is TGCGCCAGCAGCCAAGGGTTGTTGGCCGGGGATCAGCCCCAGCATTTT. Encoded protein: CASSQGLLAGDQPQHF.

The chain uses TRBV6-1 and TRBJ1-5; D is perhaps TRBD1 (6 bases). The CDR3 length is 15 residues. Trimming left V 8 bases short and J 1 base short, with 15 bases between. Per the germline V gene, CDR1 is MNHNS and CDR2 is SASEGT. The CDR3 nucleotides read TGTGCCAGCCACGGCTCGGGGGGCAGCAATCAGCCCCAGCATTTT. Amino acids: CASHGSGGSNQPQHF.

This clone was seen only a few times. CDR3 sequence: CVHRGKRGAGEQFF. The DNA for the CDR3 is TGTGTCCACCGGGGAAAACGGGGGGCGGGTGAGCAGTTCTTC. J is TRBJ2-1 and V is TRBV19; D is perhaps TRBD2 (7 bases). The CDR3 loop spans 14 amino acids. CDR1 and CDR2 from the germline V gene are LNHDA and SQIVND (reference sequence).

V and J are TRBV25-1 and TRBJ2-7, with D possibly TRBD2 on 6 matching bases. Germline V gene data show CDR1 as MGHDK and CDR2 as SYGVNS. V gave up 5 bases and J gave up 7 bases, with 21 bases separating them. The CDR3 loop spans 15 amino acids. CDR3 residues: CASSSRGGTHEEQYF. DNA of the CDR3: TGTGCCAGCAGTTCCCGCGGAGGGACCCACGAAGAGCAGTACTTC.

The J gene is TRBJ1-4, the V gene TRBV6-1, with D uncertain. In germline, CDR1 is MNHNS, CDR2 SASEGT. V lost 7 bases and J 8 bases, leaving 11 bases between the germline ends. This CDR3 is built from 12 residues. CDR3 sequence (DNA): TGTGCCAGCAACGAGGTGGGGGAAAAACTGTTTTTT. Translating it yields CASNEVGEKLFF.

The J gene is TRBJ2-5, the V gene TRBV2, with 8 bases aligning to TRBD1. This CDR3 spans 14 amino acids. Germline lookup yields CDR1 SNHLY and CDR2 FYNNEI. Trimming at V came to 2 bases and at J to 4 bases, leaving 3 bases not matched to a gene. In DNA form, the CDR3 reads TGTGCCAGCAGTGAACAGGGGGCAGGAGAGACCCAGTACTTC. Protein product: CASSEQGAGETQYF.

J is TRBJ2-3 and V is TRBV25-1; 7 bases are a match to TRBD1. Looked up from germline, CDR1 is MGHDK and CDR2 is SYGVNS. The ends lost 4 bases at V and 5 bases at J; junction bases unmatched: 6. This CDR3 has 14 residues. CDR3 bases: TGTGCCAGCAGTGGACAGGGTGAGGTAGATACGCAGTATTTT. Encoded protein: CASSGQGEVDTQYF.

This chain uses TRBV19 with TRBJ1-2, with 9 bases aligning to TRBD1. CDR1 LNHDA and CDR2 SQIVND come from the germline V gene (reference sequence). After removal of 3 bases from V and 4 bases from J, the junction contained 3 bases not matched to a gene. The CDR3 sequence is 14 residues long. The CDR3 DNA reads TGTGCCAGTAGTATCCGGGACAGGGTCTATGGCTACACCTTC. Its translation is CASSIRDRVYGYTF.

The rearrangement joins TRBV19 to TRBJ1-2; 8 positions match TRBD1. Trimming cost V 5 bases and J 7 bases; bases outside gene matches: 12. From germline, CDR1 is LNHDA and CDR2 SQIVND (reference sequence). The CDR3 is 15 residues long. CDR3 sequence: CASSPNQAGGSGYTF. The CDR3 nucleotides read TGTGCCAGTAGTCCAAATCAAGCAGGGGGCAGTGGCTACACCTTC.

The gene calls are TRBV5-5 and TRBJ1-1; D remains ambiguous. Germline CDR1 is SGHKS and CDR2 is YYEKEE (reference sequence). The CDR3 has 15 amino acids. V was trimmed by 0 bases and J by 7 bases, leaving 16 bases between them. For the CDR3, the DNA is TGTGCCAGCAGCTTGGAAGCATTAAGCCCAGTTGAAGCTTTCTTT. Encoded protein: CASSLEALSPVEAFF.

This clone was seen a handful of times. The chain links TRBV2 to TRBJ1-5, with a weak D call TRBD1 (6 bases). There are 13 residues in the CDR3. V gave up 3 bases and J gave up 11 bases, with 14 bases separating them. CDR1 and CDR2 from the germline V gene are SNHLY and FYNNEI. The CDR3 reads CASSDGNRAAQHF. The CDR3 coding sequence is TGTGCCAGCAGTGATGGAAACAGGGCAGCCCAGCATTTT.

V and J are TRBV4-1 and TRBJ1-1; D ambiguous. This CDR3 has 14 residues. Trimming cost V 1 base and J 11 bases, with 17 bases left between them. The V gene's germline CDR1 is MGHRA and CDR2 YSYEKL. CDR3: CASSQVGRWIGAFF. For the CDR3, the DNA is TGCGCCAGCAGCCAAGTAGGCAGGTGGATTGGCGCTTTCTTT.

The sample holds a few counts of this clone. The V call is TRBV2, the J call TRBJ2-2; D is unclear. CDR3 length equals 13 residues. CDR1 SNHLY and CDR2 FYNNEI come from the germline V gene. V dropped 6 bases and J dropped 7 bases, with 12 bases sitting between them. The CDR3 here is CASSDEALGELFF. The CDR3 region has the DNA TGTGCCAGCAGCGATGAGGCTCTCGGGGAGCTGTTTTTT. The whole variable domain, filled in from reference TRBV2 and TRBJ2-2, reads EPEVTQTPSHQVTQMGQEVILRCVPISNHLYFYWYRQILGQKVEFLVSFYNNEISEKSEIFDDQFSVERPDGSNFTLKIRSTKLEDSAMYFCASSDEALGELFFGEGSRLTVL.

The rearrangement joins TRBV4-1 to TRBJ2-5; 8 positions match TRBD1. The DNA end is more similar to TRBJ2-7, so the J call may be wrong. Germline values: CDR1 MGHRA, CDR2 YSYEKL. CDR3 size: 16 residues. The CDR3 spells CASSQDSAGGSGEQYF. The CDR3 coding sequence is TGCGCCAGCAGCCAAGATTCTGCAGGGGGCTCTGGCGAGCAGTACTTC.

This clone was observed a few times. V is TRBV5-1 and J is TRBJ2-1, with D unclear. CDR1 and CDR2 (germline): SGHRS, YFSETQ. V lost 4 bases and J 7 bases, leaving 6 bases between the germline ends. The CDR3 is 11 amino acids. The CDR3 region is CASSTLNEQFF. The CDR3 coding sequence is TGCGCCAGCAGCACTCTTAATGAGCAGTTCTTC.

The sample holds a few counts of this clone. This CDR3 is CASSFRGPPNEQYF. CDR3 nucleotides: TGTGCCAGCAGCTTCCGGGGCCCGCCGAACGAGCAGTACTTC. This chain links TRBV11-3 with TRBJ2-7; D possibly uses TRBD1 or TRBD2 (5 bases each). This CDR3 region has 14 residues. Germline V gives CDR1 SGHNT, CDR2 YENEEA. V lost 3 bases to trimming and J lost 5 bases, with 14 bases between them.

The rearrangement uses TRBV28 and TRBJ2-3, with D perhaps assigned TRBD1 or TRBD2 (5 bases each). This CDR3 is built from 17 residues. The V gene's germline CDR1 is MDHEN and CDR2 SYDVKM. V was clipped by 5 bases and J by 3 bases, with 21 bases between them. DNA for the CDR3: TGTGCCAGCAGTGGCAATCGAATTCCGGGACGGACAGATACGCAGTATTTT. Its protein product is CASSGNRIPGRTDTQYF.